This T cell receptor beta chain was captured by sequencing in a study of breast tumors, draining lymph nodes, adjacent tissues. Notes on the study in general: Findings are consistent with lymph node origin and intratumoral expansion of most tumor T cells. Tumor TCR diversity was below lymph nodes but above nontumor tissue.

This clonotype has a count of ten or more. The antigen is not known. The CDR3 is 14 amino acids. CDR1 is DFQATT, CDR2 SNEGSKA, per germline (reference sequence). V was clipped by 3 bases and J by 1 base, with 11 bases between them. TCRdb redid the calling of the multiplex PCR reads with MiXCR, one entry per CDR3 protein. The profile shows some 120,000 distinct CDR3 sequences, just under 20% of them singletons. The lymph nodes were axillary draining lymph nodes from breast cancer patients. The receptor was derived from a female donor with breast cancer. Some clones in this sample may be carry-over from other donors' samples. The chain is built from TRBV20-1 and TRBJ2-3; maybe TRBD1 (5 bases). The sample taken for sequencing was axillary lymph node tissue. CDR3 sequence: CSASSPRGTDTQYF. As DNA, the CDR3 is TGCAGTGCTAGTTCCCCCAGGGGCACAGATACGCAGTATTTT.